The 25 T cell receptor beta chains below come from one sample, sequenced in a study of tumor-infiltrating lymphocytes in primary liver carcinoma. A constant-region primer served to make TCR beta cDNA from approximately 490 ng total RNA. Each TCR beta library was derived from three nested multiplex PCR rounds that employed slightly modified ARM-PCR. Investigators reported that the first two PCR rounds, at 9 to 11 cycles each, used TRBV1-TRBV30 forward primers with a C-beta reverse primer. Each CDR3 protein is one row after TCRdb ran MiXCR on the multiplex PCR reads. The data contain 190,000 or so distinct CDR3 sequences, about two thirds of them singletons. RNA was extracted from whole blood without cell sorting, alongside germline DNA. Sequencing used peripheral blood. These receptors came from a woman aged 60-75 years with primary liver carcinoma and hepatitis B virus infection.

On this clonotype: The conserved phenylalanine or tryptophan is not found at the CDR3 terminus, so this likely reflects a read error. The genes are TRBV7-8 and TRBJ2-3, with 13 bases aligning to TRBD2. The CDR3 runs 16 residues. The germline V gene encodes CDR1 SGHVS and CDR2 FQNEAQ. The CDR3 DNA follows: TGTGCCAGCAGCTTTGGACTAGCGGGAGTCACAGATACACAGTATTAT. This translates into CASSFGLAGVTDTQYY.

Of note for this clonotype: A much larger clone lies a single base off, so this may be a read error. The CDR3 DNA follows: TGTGCCAGCAGTGAATTTGGGGGGCTCAGCACAGATATGCAGTATTTT. Translating it yields CASSEFGGLSTDMQYF. V and J are TRBV6-1 and TRBJ2-3, with D perhaps assigned TRBD1 or TRBD2 (6 bases each). Germline V gene lookup returns CDR1 MNHNS and CDR2 SASEGT. The CDR3 is 16 residues long.

This clonotype was seen at least ten times. The chain carries TRBV28 and TRBJ2-3, with 9 bases matching TRBD1. With V trimmed by 8 bases and J by 2 bases, 8 bases remained unmatched. Germline CDR1 MDHEN, CDR2 SYDVKM. The CDR3 sequence is 15 residues long. DNA for the CDR3: TGTGCCAGCGCTTCCTGGGACAGGGCCACAGATACGCAGTATTTT. Translation gives CASASWDRATDTQYF.

Many counts were recorded for this clonotype. V and J are TRBV12-3 or TRBV12-4 and TRBJ2-1; D is perhaps TRBD2 (5 bases). The CDR3 consists of 13 residues. Trimming removed 6 bases from V and 5 bases from J, with 11 bases in between. CDR3 DNA: TGTGCCAGCAGCCGGGATTTAAACAATGAGCAGTTCTTC. Its protein is CASSRDLNNEQFF.

This clonotype was seen a single time. V gene TRBV29-1 combines with J gene TRBJ2-1, with TRBD2 identical over 16 bases. Germline CDR1 is SQVTM and CDR2 is ANQGSEA. The CDR3 contains 19 residues. Here the CDR3 DNA reads TGCAGTGGGACACGGGGGACTAGCGGGAGGGCCGGGGCCTACAATGAGCAGTTCTTC. Its translation: CSGTRGTSGRAGAYNEQFF.

The chain joins TRBV28 to TRBJ1-6, with D unresolved. Trimming stripped 6 bases from V and 11 bases from J, with 11 bases between. CDR1 and CDR2 from the germline V gene are MDHEN and SYDVKM. The CDR3 sequence is 12 residues long. The CDR3 sequence: CASSRLNPPLHF. Written as DNA, the CDR3 is TGTGCCAGCAGCAGACTGAATCCACCCCTCCACTTT.

Points on this clonotype: Given a much more abundant clone one base away, this may be a read error. The rearrangement uses TRBV6-1 and TRBJ2-7; D uncertain. This CDR3 is built from 11 residues. The V gene's germline CDR1 is MNHNS and CDR2 SASEGT. CDR3 nucleotide sequence: TGTGTCAGCAGTGAAGGTTTCGAGCAGTACTTC. Amino acid sequence: CVSSEGFEQYF.

Details on this clonotype: One end of the junction does not line up with germline, which may come from a read error. The rearrangement uses TRBV7-9 and TRBJ2-7; the match to TRBD2 covers 12 bases. This CDR3 is 16 amino acids long. Germline CDR1 and CDR2: SEHNR and FQNEAQ (reference sequence). CDR3 residues: CASSLRLAGGSYEHYF. The CDR3 bases are TGTGCCAGCAGCTTAAGGCTAGCGGGAGGGTCCTACGAGCATTACTTC.

At least ten counts were recorded for this clonotype. The chain joins TRBV5-4 to TRBJ2-5; no reliable D call. Germline V gene data show CDR1 as SGHNT and CDR2 as YYREEE (reference sequence). The CDR3 runs 15 residues. V gave up 0 bases and J gave up 3 bases, with 12 bases separating them. In DNA, the CDR3 is TGTGCCAGCAGCTTGGAAACCTTCAGAGAAGAGACCCAGTACTTC. Translation: CASSLETFREETQYF.

Concerning this clonotype itself: Relative to the germline gene, one junction end is altered; a read error may explain this. The rearrangement joins TRBV7-8 to TRBJ2-2, with D possibly matching TRBD2 (6 bases). Germline CDR1 and CDR2: SGHVS and FQNEAQ. The CDR3 spans 18 residues. The CDR3 DNA sequence: TGTGCCAGCAGCTTAGCCACCGGGACTGTCCGGCACACTGGGGAGCTGTTTTTT. Translating it yields CASSLATGTVRHTGELFF.

This chain joins TRBV12-3 or TRBV12-4 and TRBJ1-2; D call uncertain. The CDR3 runs 11 residues. Trimming pared 7 bases from V and 5 bases from J, leaving 8 bases between. This CDR3 is CASTGRYGYTF. In DNA, the CDR3 is TGTGCCAGCACCGGTCGTTATGGCTACACCTTC.

J is TRBJ1-5 and V is TRBV6-1, with D unclear. The V end was cut by 4 bases, the J end by 1 base, with 14 bases between. The CDR3 is 16 residues long. CDR1 and CDR2 (germline): MNHNS, SASEGT. The CDR3 nucleotides read TGTGCCAGCAGTGGGAGAGGGCGTCGGAGCAATCAGCCCCAGCATTTT. Translated, it gives CASSGRGRRSNQPQHF.

To note about this clonotype: Just one base apart from a much larger clone, this may be a read error. The V call is TRBV28, the J call TRBJ2-7, with D maybe TRBD1 (5 bases). V was trimmed by 7 bases and J by 2 bases, leaving 15 bases between them. Germline-derived CDR1 and CDR2 are MDHEN and SYDVKM. This CDR3 is 14 amino acids long. CDR3 nucleotide sequence: TGTGCCAGCAACCGAAACAGGATAACCTACGAGCAGTACTTC. Amino acids: CASNRNRITYEQYF.

The chain joins TRBV11-1 to TRBJ1-6; D gene ambiguous. Germline-derived CDR1 and CDR2 are SGHAT and FQDESV (reference sequence). Trimming pared 8 bases from V and 13 bases from J, leaving 18 bases between. The CDR3 spans 13 residues. CDR3 nucleotides: TGTGCCAGCCGCCTCTTCCGGGTTTCGCCCCTCCACTTT. Residues: CASRLFRVSPLHF.

This clonotype was counted once. One junction end disagrees with the germline gene, perhaps due to a read error. The chain is built from TRBV6-6 and TRBJ2-3, with 10 bases fitting TRBD1. CDR3 length: 14 residues. CDR1 and CDR2 (germline): MNHNY, SVGAGI (reference sequence). CDR3 sequence: CASSRDRGTDMQYF. DNA for the CDR3: TGTGCCAGCAGTCGGGACAGGGGAACAGATATGCAGTATTTT.

With regard to this clonotype: This may be a read error, as it is one base from a much larger clone. This rearrangement joins TRBV19 to TRBJ1-5; 7 nucleotides agree with TRBD1. The CDR3 is made up of 15 amino acids. V trimming: 7 bases; J trimming: 8 bases; junction bases outside the gene matches: 14. In germline, CDR1 is LNHDA, CDR2 SQIVND (reference sequence). CDR3 amino acids: CASTTRTGFNKPQHF. CDR3 DNA: TGTGCCAGTACCACCAGGACAGGCTTTAATAAGCCCCAGCATTTT.

Notes on this clonotype: The junction departs from the called germline gene at one end, perhaps through a read error. The gene calls are TRBV11-2 and TRBJ2-1; TRBD2 matches at 8 bases. CDR1 is SGHAT and CDR2 is FQNNGV in the germline V gene. The CDR3 totals 14 residues. The CDR3 nucleotides read TGTACCAGCAAAACTAGCGGCTCCTACAATGAGCTGTTCTTC. Its protein product is CTSKTSGSYNELFF.

Notes on this clonotype: It may be a read error: a sequence one base away is much more abundant. J is TRBJ2-2 and V is TRBV12-3 or TRBV12-4; either TRBD1 or TRBD2 may fit D (5 bases each). V gave up 6 bases and J gave up 4 bases, with 18 bases separating them. This CDR3 is 16 amino acids long. The CDR3, as DNA: TGTGCCAGCAGGGGACCGGGATTCACGATCACCGGGGAGCTGTTTTTT. Its translation is CASRGPGFTITGELFF.

On this clonotype: One end of the junction does not line up with germline, which may come from a read error. The chain uses TRBV6-6 and TRBJ1-5, with a possible D match to TRBD1 (5 bases). This CDR3 has 15 residues. The V gene's germline CDR1 is MNHNY and CDR2 SVGAGI (reference sequence). Here the CDR3 reads CASSHSAGGNQPQHF. The DNA for the CDR3 is TGTGCCAGCAGTCACTCTGCGGGGGGTAATCAGCCCCAGCATTTT.

Worth noting for this clonotype: Relative to the germline gene, one junction end is altered; a read error may explain this. This sequence joins TRBV11-2 and TRBJ1-5, with a tentative D call TRBD1 (5 bases). The CDR3 consists of 16 residues. CDR1 and CDR2 (germline): SGHAT, FQNNGV. The CDR3, as DNA: TGTACCAGCAGCTTAGACGGGCTCAGGGTCCTGGAGCCCCAGCATTTT. This codes for CTSSLDGLRVLEPQHF.

A note on this clonotype: The junction differs from germline at one of its ends, possibly a read error. CDR3 protein: CASSLKAQIMNIEAFF. The CDR3 nucleotides read TGTGCCAGCAGCTTAAAAGCGCAGATAATGAACATTGAAGCTTTCTTT. The chain has TRBV11-2 and TRBJ1-1, with unresolved D. Germline V gives CDR1 SGHAT, CDR2 FQNNGV. The CDR3 contains 16 residues. Complete variable domain (other parts from reference TRBV11-2 and TRBJ1-1): EAGVAQSPRYKIIEKRQSVAFWCNPISGHATLYWYQQILGQGPKLLIQFQNNGVVDDSQLPKDRFSAERLKGVDSTLKIQPAKLEDSAVYLCASSLKAQIMNIEAFFGQGTRLTVV.

This clonotype has only one observation. Since a much larger clone is just one base distant, this may be a read error. DNA of the CDR3: TGTGCCAACAGTGAAAAATCCACCGGGGAGCTGTTTTTT. It encodes CANSEKSTGELFF. J is TRBJ2-2 and V is TRBV6-1; D ambiguous. The CDR3 covers 13 residues. Per the germline V gene, CDR1 is MNHNS and CDR2 is SASEGT.

This clonotype was recorded many times. V usage is TRBV4-1 and J usage is TRBJ2-1; maybe TRBD2 (6 bases). CDR1 and CDR2 from the germline V gene are MGHRA and YSYEKL. The CDR3 runs 16 residues. V dropped 0 bases and J dropped 0 bases, with 9 bases sitting between them. The CDR3 nucleotides are TGCGCCAGCAGCCAAGACGCGGGGAGCTCCTACAATGAGCAGTTCTTC. It yields the protein CASSQDAGSSYNEQFF.

This clonotype was picked up a small number of times. The chain couples TRBV12-3 or TRBV12-4 to TRBJ2-3; D might be TRBD2 (6 bases). Between the trimmed V and J ends, which lost 2 bases and 3 bases, there was a span of 15 bases. The CDR3 runs 16 residues. The CDR3 protein is CASSLSLAGGTDTQYF. The CDR3 nucleotides read TGTGCCAGCAGTTTAAGCCTAGCAGGAGGGACAGATACGCAGTATTTT.

Many counts were recorded for this clonotype. One end of the junction is discordant with germline, which a read error may explain. This chain links TRBV5-1 with TRBJ2-1; D is perhaps TRBD1 (5 bases). Germline CDR1 and CDR2: SGHRS and YFSETQ. This CDR3 contains 12 residues. The CDR3 bases are TGCGCCAGCAGCTTGGACGGGCCCGAAGGGGTCTTC. Translation gives CASSLDGPEGVF.